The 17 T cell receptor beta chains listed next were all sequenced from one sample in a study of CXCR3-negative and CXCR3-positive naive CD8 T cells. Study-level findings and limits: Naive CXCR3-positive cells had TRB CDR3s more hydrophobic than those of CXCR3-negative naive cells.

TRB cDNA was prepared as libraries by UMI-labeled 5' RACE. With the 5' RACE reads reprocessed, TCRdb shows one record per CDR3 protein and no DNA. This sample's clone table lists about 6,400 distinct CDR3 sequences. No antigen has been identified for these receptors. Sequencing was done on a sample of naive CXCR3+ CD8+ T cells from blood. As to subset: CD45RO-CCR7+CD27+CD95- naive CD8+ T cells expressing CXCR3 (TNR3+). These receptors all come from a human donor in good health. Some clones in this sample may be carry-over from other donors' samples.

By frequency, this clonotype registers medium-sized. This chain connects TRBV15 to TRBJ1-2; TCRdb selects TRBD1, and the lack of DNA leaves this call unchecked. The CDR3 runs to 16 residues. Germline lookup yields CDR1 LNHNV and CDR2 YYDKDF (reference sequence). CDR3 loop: CATSRDRDTSNYGYTF.

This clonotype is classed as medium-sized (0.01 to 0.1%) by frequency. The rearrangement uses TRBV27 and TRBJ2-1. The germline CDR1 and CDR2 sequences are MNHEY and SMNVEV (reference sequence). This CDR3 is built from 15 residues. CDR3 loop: CASSSDGSSYNEQFF.

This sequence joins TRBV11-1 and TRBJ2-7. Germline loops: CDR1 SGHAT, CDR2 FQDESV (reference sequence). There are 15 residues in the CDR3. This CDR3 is CASSLALSGSYEQYF.

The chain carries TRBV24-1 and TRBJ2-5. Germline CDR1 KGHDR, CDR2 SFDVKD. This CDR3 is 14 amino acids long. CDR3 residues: CATSDTNEEETQYF.

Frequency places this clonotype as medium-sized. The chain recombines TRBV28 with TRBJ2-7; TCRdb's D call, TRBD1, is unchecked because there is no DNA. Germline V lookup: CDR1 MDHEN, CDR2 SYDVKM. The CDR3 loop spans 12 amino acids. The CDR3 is CASRPSPYEQYF.

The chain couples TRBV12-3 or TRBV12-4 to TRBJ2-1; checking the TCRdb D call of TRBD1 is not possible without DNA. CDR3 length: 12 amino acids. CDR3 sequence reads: CASNPGYNEQFF.

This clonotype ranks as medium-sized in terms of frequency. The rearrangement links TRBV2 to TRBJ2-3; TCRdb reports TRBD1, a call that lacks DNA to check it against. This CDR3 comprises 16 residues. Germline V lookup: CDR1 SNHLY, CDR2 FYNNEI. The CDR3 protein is CASSEAGKVIRDTQYF. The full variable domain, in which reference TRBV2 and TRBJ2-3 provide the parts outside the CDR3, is EPEVTQTPSHQVTQMGQEVILRCVPISNHLYFYWYRQILGQKVEFLVSFYNNEISEKSEIFDDQFSVERPDGSNFTLKIRSTKLEDSAMYFCASSEAGKVIRDTQYFGPGTRLTVL.

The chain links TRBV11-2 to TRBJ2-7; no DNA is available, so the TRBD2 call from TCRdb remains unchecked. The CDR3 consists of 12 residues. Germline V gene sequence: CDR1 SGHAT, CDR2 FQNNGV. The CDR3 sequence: CASGTPPAEQYF.

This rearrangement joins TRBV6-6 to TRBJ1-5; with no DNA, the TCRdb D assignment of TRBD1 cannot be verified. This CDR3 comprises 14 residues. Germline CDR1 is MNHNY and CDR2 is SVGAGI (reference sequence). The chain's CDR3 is CASSWDISNQPKHF.

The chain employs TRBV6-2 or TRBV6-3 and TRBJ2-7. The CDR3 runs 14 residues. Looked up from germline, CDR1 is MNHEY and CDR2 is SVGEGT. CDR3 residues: CASSPRTFSYEQYF.

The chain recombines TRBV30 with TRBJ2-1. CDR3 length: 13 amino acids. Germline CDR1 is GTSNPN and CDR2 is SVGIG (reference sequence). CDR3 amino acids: CAWSGVPYNEQFF.

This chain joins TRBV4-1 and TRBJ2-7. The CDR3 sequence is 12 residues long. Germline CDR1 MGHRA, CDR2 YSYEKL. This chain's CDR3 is CASSGQTYEQYF.

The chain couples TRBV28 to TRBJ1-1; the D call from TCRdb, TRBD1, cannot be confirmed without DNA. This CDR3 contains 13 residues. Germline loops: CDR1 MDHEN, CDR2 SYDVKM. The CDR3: CASSQGLYTEAFF.

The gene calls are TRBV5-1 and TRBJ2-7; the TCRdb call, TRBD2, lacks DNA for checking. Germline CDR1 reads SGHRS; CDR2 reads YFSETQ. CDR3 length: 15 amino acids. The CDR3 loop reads CASSLGTSGIYEQYF.

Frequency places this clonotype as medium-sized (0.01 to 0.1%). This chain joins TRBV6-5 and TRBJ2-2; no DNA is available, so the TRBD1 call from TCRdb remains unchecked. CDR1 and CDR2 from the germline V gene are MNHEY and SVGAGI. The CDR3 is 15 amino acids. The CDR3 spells CASSYSTGWSGELFF.

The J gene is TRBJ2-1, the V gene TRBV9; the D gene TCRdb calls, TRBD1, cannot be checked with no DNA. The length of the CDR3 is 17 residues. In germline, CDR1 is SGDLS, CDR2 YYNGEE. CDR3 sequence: CASSVNGAGGPYNEQFF. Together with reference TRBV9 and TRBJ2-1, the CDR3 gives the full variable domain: DSGVTQTPKHLITATGQRVTLRCSPRSGDLSVYWYQQSLDQGLQFLIQYYNGEERAKGNILERFSAQQFPDLHSELNLSSLELGDSALYFCASSVNGAGGPYNEQFFGPGTRLTVL.

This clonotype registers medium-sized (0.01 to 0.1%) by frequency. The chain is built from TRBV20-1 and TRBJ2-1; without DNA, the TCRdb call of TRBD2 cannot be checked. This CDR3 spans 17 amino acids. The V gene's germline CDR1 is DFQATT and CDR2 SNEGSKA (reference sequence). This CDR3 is CSARGGQREGKINEQFF.